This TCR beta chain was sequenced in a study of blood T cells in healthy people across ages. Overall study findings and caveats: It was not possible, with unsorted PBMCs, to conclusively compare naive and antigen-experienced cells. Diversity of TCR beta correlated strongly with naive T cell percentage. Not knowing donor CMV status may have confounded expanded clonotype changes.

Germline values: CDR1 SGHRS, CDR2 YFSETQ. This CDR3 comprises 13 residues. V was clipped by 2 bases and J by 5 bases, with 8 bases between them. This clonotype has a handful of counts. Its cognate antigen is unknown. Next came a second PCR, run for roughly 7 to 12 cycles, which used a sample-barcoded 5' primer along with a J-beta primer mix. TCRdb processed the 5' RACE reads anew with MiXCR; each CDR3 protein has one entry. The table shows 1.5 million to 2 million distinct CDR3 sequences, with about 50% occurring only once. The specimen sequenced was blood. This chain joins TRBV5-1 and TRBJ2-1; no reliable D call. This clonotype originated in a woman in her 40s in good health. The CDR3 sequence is CASSLWGNNEQFF. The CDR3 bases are TGCGCCAGCAGCTTATGGGGAAACAATGAGCAGTTCTTC.